This TCR beta chain stems from a study of blood T cell repertoires in COVID-19. Overall study: In each case, the material was cDNA or gDNA derived from T cells, B-cell-depleted T cells, or PBMCs.

Between the trimmed V and J ends, which lost 5 bases and 1 base, there was a span of 14 bases. The CDR3 is made up of 15 amino acids. Looked up from germline, CDR1 is LNHDA and CDR2 is SQIVND (reference sequence). In the authors' workflow: Reference gene primer amplification gave estimated nucleated cell counts. The assay was immunoSEQ multiplex PCR, and TCRdb's table has in-frame clones only and misses some. V, J and clone size were drawn from that table, and D and trimming were deduced from the DNA. This repertoire shows around 300,000 clones, 86% found once; its top ten account for less than 3%. Participants were aged about 18 to 89 years from about two dozen US areas. Donors of Cohort 3 who recovered were those that had two negative PCRs, clearance, or symptom resolution.

Sequences were obtained from PBMCs or T cells enriched from blood (not recorded which). V usage is TRBV19 and J usage is TRBJ2-5; weak D call: TRBD1 (5 bases). This TCR came from a woman aged 18-29 years who had recovered from COVID-19. Written as DNA, the CDR3 is TGTGCCAGTAGTCTACTGGGGCCAGGCCAAGAGACCCAGTACTTC. Protein product: CASSLLGPGQETQYF.